This entry lists 19 T cell receptor beta chains sequenced from one sample in a study of regulatory T cells in long-lasting Graves disease. Relying on iRepertoire HTBI primers and Arm-PCR of CDR3 regions, the team built TCR beta libraries. Each CDR3 protein gets one entry after TCRdb re-called the multiplex PCR reads with MiXCR. The data show 370,000 or so distinct CDR3 sequences, 15% to 20% seen once. Time point given: newly diagnosed GD, antithyroid drugs for less than 3 months. There was RNA extracted from PBMCs, and the TCR library was made from it. These records were also assigned to another study, of T cells in Graves' hyperthyroidism and ophthalmopathy.

This specimen was peripheral blood mononuclear cells (PBMCs), taken at new diagnosis, from a patient treated with antithyroid drugs. These receptors all come from a woman aged 18-35 years with Graves disease.

Points on this clonotype: Just one base apart from a much larger clone, this may be a read error. The J gene is TRBJ2-1, the V gene TRBV29-1; 10 nucleotides match TRBD1. With 6 bases clipped from V and 0 bases from J, the junction kept 14 bases outside the gene matches. Germline V gives CDR1 SQVTM, CDR2 ANQGSEA. The CDR3 has 18 amino acids. The CDR3 here is CSVPASGTGAGSYNEQFF. In nucleotides, the CDR3 is TGCAGCGTCCCCGCCTCAGGGACAGGGGCCGGCTCCTACAATGAGCAGTTCTTC.

This clonotype was counted ten times or more. The chain is built from TRBV5-1 and TRBJ2-1, with TRBD2 matching over 7 bases. Germline assignment: CDR1 SGHRS and CDR2 YFSETQ. The CDR3 covers 18 residues. V trimming: 0 bases; J trimming: 12 bases; junction bases outside the gene matches: 21. CDR3 nucleotide sequence: TGCGCCAGCAGCTTGGCCAGTCTAGCGACCTCGGGAGGTCGTCGGCAGTTCTTC. Translating it yields CASSLASLATSGGRRQFF.

The chain joins TRBV6-2 or TRBV6-3 to TRBJ2-4, with no clear D. This CDR3 comprises 19 residues. Per the germline V gene, CDR1 is MNHEY and CDR2 is SVGEGT. V lost 6 bases to trimming and J lost 0 bases, with 24 bases between them. The CDR3 spells CASSLPLTSPQLAKNIQYF. The CDR3 nucleotides read TGTGCCAGCAGCCTCCCTCTCACTTCACCGCAGCTAGCCAAAAACATTCAGTACTTC.

This clonotype was counted between two and nine times. Written as DNA, the CDR3 is TGTGCCTGGAGTCCCCTTACAGGGGCCGACCCCTATGGCTACACCTTC. Translating gives CAWSPLTGADPYGYTF. This chain links TRBV30 with TRBJ1-2, with 7 bases lining up with TRBD1. The CDR3 totals 16 residues. J was trimmed by 4 bases and V by 2 bases; bases with no gene match: 13. CDR1 GTSNPN and CDR2 SVGIG come from the germline V gene (reference sequence). Full variable domain (remainder filled in from reference TRBV30 and TRBJ1-2): SQTIHQWPATLVQPVGSPLSLECTVEGTSNPNLYWYRQAAGRGLQLLFYSVGIGQISSEVPQNLSASRPQDRQFILSSKKLLLSDSGFYLCAWSPLTGADPYGYTFGSGTRLTVV.

This clonotype was seen many times. The CDR3: CAISGGVASGFEQYF. The DNA for the CDR3 is TGTGCCATCAGTGGGGGGGTGGCTAGCGGTTTCGAGCAGTACTTC. This chain links TRBV10-3 with TRBJ2-7; 7 positions match TRBD2. Trimming took 4 bases from V and 6 from J; bases not matched to a gene: 12. The CDR3 is made up of 15 amino acids. The V gene's germline CDR1 is ENHRY and CDR2 SYGVKD.

The rearrangement joins TRBV10-3 to TRBJ2-3, with TRBD2 matching 9 bases. The CDR3 totals 14 residues. V lost 8 bases to trimming and J lost 4 bases; unmatched junction nucleotides: 7. Per the germline V gene, CDR1 is ENHRY and CDR2 is SYGVKD. The CDR3 DNA reads as TGTGCCATCGCTCCTAGCGGGAATCCAGATACGCAGTATTTT. Protein: CAIAPSGNPDTQYF.

The chain has TRBV6-5 and TRBJ2-2; 10 bases align to TRBD2. Trimming removed 6 bases from V and 7 bases from J; junction bases left unmatched: 8. Germline V gene data show CDR1 as MNHEY and CDR2 as SVGAGI. CDR3 length: 15 amino acids. This CDR3 is CASRPLAGDLGELFF. The CDR3 nucleotides read TGTGCCAGCAGACCCCTAGCGGGAGACCTCGGGGAGCTGTTTTTT.

In this sample, this clonotype turned up a few times. This chain links TRBV7-2 with TRBJ1-2; a weak D match, TRBD1 (6 bases). The V gene lost 5 bases and the J gene lost 0 bases, with 16 bases spanning the gap. CDR1 and CDR2 from the germline V gene are SGHTA and FQGNSA. CDR3 length equals 16 residues. The CDR3 here is CASSPTPGTTNYGYTF. DNA of the CDR3: TGTGCCAGCAGCCCCACCCCCGGGACAACTAACTATGGCTACACCTTC. The full variable domain, its missing parts supplied by reference TRBV7-2 and TRBJ1-2, is GAGVSQSPSNKVTEKGKDVELRCDPISGHTALYWYRQSLGQGLEFLIYFQGNSAPDKSGLPSDRFSAERTGGSVSTLTIQRTQQEDSAVYLCASSPTPGTTNYGYTFGSGTRLTVV.

V gene TRBV5-1 combines with J gene TRBJ2-2; TRBD1 aligns across 8 bases. The V gene's germline CDR1 is SGHRS and CDR2 YFSETQ. The CDR3 spans 16 residues. The V gene end was trimmed by 2 bases and the J gene end by 5 bases; junction bases not matched to a gene: 8. In nucleotides, the CDR3 is TGCGCCAGCAGCTTCCGGGACAGGTCGTTGACCGGGGAGCTGTTTTTT. Translated, it gives CASSFRDRSLTGELFF.

In this sample, this clonotype turned up many times. The genes are TRBV30 and TRBJ2-3, with no clear D. CDR1 is GTSNPN, CDR2 SVGIG, per germline (reference sequence). The CDR3 loop spans 13 amino acids. V was pared by 0 bases and J by 4 bases, with 8 bases between. The CDR3 region is CAWSVALPDTQYF. The CDR3 DNA reads as TGTGCCTGGAGTGTCGCTTTGCCAGATACGCAGTATTTT.

The chain employs TRBV19 and TRBJ1-6; 9 bases line up with TRBD1. V was pared by 6 bases and J by 10 bases, with 7 bases of the junction left unmatched. The V gene's germline CDR1 is LNHDA and CDR2 SQIVND (reference sequence). The CDR3 length is 14 residues. CDR3 DNA: TGTGCCAGTAGCAAAGGGACAGGGAGATCACCCCTCCACTTT. Translated: CASSKGTGRSPLHF.

Turning to this clonotype: The junction and the germline gene differ at one end; a read error may be behind it. This chain connects TRBV2 to TRBJ2-7; 12 bases are a match to TRBD1. From germline, CDR1 is SNHLY and CDR2 FYNNEI. This CDR3 contains 15 residues. CDR3 region: CASSLSGTGGQGEDF. CDR3 coding DNA: TGTGCCAGCAGTTTGTCCGGGACAGGGGGCCAAGGGGAGGACTTC.

At least ten counts were recorded for this clonotype. The V call is TRBV7-8, the J call TRBJ2-1, with D possibly being TRBD1 (6 bases). The CDR3 totals 15 residues. Germline CDR1 reads SGHVS; CDR2 reads FQNEAQ. V was shortened by 5 bases and J by 5 bases, with 16 bases between the two germline ends. This CDR3 reads CASSPLRTVNNEQFF. The CDR3 DNA is TGTGCCAGCAGCCCGCTGCGGACAGTCAACAATGAGCAGTTCTTC.

Many counts were recorded for this clonotype. This rearrangement joins TRBV7-2 to TRBJ2-2; 11 nucleotides match TRBD2. This CDR3 comprises 16 residues. Germline trimming cut 3 bases from V and 2 bases from J; bases unmatched to any gene: 2. Germline CDR1 and CDR2: SGHTA and FQGNSA. The CDR3 region is CASSLGTSGNTGELFF. The DNA for the CDR3 is TGTGCCAGCAGCTTGGGGACTAGCGGTAACACCGGGGAGCTGTTTTTT.

This clonotype has only a few counts. The chain uses TRBV6-2 or TRBV6-3 and TRBJ1-5; 7 bases fit TRBD1. CDR1 MNHEY and CDR2 SVGEGT come from the germline V gene. Unmatched junction bases numbered 4, after V lost 7 bases and J lost 7 bases. The CDR3 covers 12 residues. The CDR3 is CASTVQGQPQHF. DNA for the CDR3: TGTGCCAGCACGGTACAGGGGCAGCCCCAGCATTTT.

As for this clonotype: Being one base from a much bigger clone, this may be a read error. The chain links TRBV27 to TRBJ2-4, with 10 bases lining up with TRBD2. This CDR3 spans 15 amino acids. Germline CDR1 reads MNHEY; CDR2 reads SMNVEV (reference sequence). Trimming took 2 bases from V and 13 from J; bases not matched to a gene: 11. In DNA form, the CDR3 reads TGTGCCAGCAGTTTACTAGCGGGAGCCGGCGGTGAGCAGTACTTC. It specifies CASSLLAGAGGEQYF.

As for this clonotype: A far larger clone differs by one base, so this is likely a read error. The genes are TRBV5-1 and TRBJ2-1, with no clear D. Germline assignment: CDR1 SGHRS and CDR2 YFSETQ. The CDR3 consists of 15 residues. CDR3 amino acids: CASSWSDLLYNEQFF. The DNA for the CDR3 is TGCGCCAGCAGCTGGTCAGACCTTCTTTACAATGAGCAATTCTTC.

This clonotype turned up a few times. CDR3 residues: CASSQAAGVSNQPQHF. The CDR3 DNA follows: TGTGCCAGCAGCCAGGCAGCAGGGGTTAGCAATCAGCCCCAGCATTTT. This sequence joins TRBV4-2 and TRBJ1-5, with TRBD1 as a possible D gene (6 bases). The V gene lost 3 bases and the J gene lost 0 bases, with 12 bases spanning the gap. There are 16 residues in the CDR3. CDR1 is LGHNA, CDR2 YNFKEQ, per germline.

The chain is built from TRBV28 and TRBJ1-5; D is unclear. The CDR3 totals 15 residues. Per the germline V gene, CDR1 is MDHEN and CDR2 is SYDVKM. The V and J ends lost 11 bases and 0 bases respectively, with 17 bases between them. CDR3 in amino acids: CASSIGVTSNQPQHF. The DNA for the CDR3 is TGTGCCTCATCTATCGGTGTTACTAGCAATCAGCCCCAGCATTTT.